This TCR beta chain derives from a study of blood T cell repertoires in COVID-19. Study in general: The origin of the acute and convalescent COVID-19 samples was the United States, Italy and Spain. T cells, B-cell-depleted T cells, or PBMCs supplied cDNA or gDNA.

In the study's own analysis: Amplifying reference gene primers gave estimates of nucleated cell counts. Measured with immunoSEQ multiplex PCR; TCRdb has only the in-frame clones, and not every one. That table furnishes V, J and clone size, whereas the DNA furnished D and trimming. Of around 250,000 clones detected, approximately 82% appear once; the ten largest clones hold around 6%. Per germline, CDR1 SQVTM and CDR2 ANQGSEA. CDR3 length equals 13 residues. The V gene lost 3 bases and the J gene lost 5 bases, with 13 bases spanning the gap. V is TRBV29-1 and J is TRBJ2-5, with D hard to call. Sample: peripheral blood. The TCR was taken from an elderly man with acute or convalescent COVID-19. The CDR3 protein is CSVEWAPQETQYF. The CDR3 bases are TGCAGCGTTGAGTGGGCGCCCCAGGAGACCCAGTACTTC.